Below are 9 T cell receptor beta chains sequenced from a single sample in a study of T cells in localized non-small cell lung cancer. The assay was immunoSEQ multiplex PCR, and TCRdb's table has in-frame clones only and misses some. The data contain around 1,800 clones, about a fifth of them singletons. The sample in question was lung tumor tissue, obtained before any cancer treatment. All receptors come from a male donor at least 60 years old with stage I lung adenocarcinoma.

Here the CDR3 reads CSASRGENTDTQYF. CDR3 in DNA: TGCAGCGCGAGTCGGGGGGAAAACACAGATACGCAGTATTTT. The chain uses TRBV29-1 and TRBJ2-3; 7 bases fit TRBD2. This CDR3 has 14 amino acids. Losses at the gene ends were 7 bases for V and 2 bases for J; bases not matched to a gene: 9. The V gene's germline CDR1 is SQVTM and CDR2 ANQGSEA.

CDR3 sequence: CASSLGTPRNEQFF. The CDR3 nucleotides read TGTGCCAGCTCACTCGGGACTCCTAGGAATGAGCAGTTCTTC. The rearrangement joins TRBV18 to TRBJ2-1, with D perhaps matching TRBD2 (6 bases). Trimming took 4 bases from V and 7 from J, leaving 14 bases between them. Germline V CDR1 and CDR2: KGHSH, LQKENI. The CDR3 is made up of 14 amino acids.

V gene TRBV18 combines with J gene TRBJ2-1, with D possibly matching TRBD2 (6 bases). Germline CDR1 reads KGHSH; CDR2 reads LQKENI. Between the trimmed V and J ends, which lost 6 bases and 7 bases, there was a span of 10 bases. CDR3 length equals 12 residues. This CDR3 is CASSPGGNEQFF. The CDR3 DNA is TGTGCCAGCTCGCCCGGGGGAAATGAGCAGTTCTTC.

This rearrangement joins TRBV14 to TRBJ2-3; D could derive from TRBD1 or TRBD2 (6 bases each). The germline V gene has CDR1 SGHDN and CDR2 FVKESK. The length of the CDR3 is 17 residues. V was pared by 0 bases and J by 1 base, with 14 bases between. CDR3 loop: CASSQDFRGLGTDTQYF. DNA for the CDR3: TGTGCCAGCAGCCAAGATTTCCGGGGGCTAGGCACAGATACGCAGTATTTT. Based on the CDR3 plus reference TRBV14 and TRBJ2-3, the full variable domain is EAGVTQFPSHSVIEKGQTVTLRCDPISGHDNLYWYRRVMGKEIKFLLHFVKESKQDESGMPNNRFLAERTGGTYSTLKVQPAELEDSGVYFCASSQDFRGLGTDTQYFGPGTRLTVL.

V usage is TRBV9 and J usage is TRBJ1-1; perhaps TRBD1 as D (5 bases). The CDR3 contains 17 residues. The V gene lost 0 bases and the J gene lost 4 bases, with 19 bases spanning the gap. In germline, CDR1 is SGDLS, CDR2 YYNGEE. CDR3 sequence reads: CASSVGGDSWFGTEAFF. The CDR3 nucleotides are TGTGCCAGCAGCGTAGGAGGGGATTCATGGTTCGGCACTGAAGCTTTCTTT.

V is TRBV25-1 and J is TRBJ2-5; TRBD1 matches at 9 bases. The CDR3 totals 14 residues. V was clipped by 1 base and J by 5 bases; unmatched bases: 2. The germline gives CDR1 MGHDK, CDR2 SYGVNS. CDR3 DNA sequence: TGTGCCAGCAGTGAATTAGGGACAGGGGAGACCCAGTACTTC. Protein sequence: CASSELGTGETQYF.

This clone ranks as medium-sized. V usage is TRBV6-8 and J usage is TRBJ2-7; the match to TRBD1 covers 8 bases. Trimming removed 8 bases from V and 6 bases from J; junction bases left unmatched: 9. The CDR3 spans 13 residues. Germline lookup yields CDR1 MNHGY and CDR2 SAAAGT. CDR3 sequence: CASSPGQGFEQYF. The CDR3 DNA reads TGTGCCAGCTCCCCCGGACAGGGATTCGAGCAGTACTTC.

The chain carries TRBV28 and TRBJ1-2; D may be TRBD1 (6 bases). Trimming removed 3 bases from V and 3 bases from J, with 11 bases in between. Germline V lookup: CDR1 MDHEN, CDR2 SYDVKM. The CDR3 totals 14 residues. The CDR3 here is CASSFGGGHYGYTF. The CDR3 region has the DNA TGTGCCAGCAGTTTTGGAGGGGGTCACTATGGCTACACCTTC.

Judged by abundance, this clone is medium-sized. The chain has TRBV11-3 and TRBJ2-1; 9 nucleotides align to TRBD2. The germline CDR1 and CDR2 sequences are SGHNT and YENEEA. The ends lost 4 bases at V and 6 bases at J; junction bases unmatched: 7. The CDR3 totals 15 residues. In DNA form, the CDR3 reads TGTGCCAGCAGCTACATGGCGGGGGGGCTCAATGAGCAGTTCTTC. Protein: CASSYMAGGLNEQFF.